A selection of T cell receptor beta chains follows, all from one sample in a study of cytomegalovirus exposure and HLA in healthy donors. TCRdb's copy holds only in-frame clones and misses some; the assay was immunoSEQ multiplex PCR. The data show some 170,000 clones, around 88% seen once. Sequenced: PBMCs. These receptor sequences come from a woman aged 25 to 39 in good health and CMV-seronegative. Both conserved end residues are part of each CDR3. Part of the rows lack a size; the others show once, few, many or a class for expanded clones.

cdr3_length clone_size v_call cdr3_aa
12 . TRBV25-1 CASRGSNSPLHF
18 once TRBV14 CASSRGGSSLISGYEQYF
18 . TRBV5-8 CASPHRAAGGPLSNEQYF
15 . TRBV6-1 CASSEEEGAGNTIYF
15 . TRBV19 CASSIDRWGLDGYTF
20 . TRBV27 CASSFPGLAGTKLGHYEQYF
14 . TRBV10-2 CASSEGVNTGELFF
13 . TRBV5-8 CASSLRGGIEAFF
15 . TRBV11-2 CASSLGRGVPYEQYF
17 . TRBV30 CAWSRRGGAGSYNEQFF
14 . TRBV19 CASSIEPGNYGYTF
13 . TRBV7-9 CASSLNSNYGYTF
23 . TRBV14 CASSQESFRPRDSGRREQETQYF
17 . TRBV19 CASSMARGRSGANVLTF
14 . TRBV7-9 CASSLGGSGGGYTF
15 . TRBV9 CASSVATAMNTEAFF
15 . TRBV29-1 CSVRSGGSTAGELFF
12 . TRBV29-1 CSVVPEGYGYTF
15 few TRBV6-1 CASSSMDREVSPLHF
22 once TRBV23-1 CASSPYRGARVGLVKTSYEQYF
14 . TRBV5-6 CASSSNRWNTEAFF
16 . TRBV7-9 CASSTKLAGGLNEQFF
16 . TRBV4-1 CASSQAPAGNNQPQHF
17 . TRBV7-9 CASSSGLAGRAVYEQYF
15 . TRBV7-2 CASTAQGLSNQPQHF
16 . TRBV9 CASSPTGHSYQETQYF
15 . TRBV28 CASSQPGQSSYEQYF
16 . TRBV30 CAWMGAGGPYANEQFF
17 . TRBV2 CASRDIGTGGQNTEAFF
13 . TRBV7-2 CASRTTRNTEAFF
16 . TRBV5-8 CASSLLLRVSTGELFF
14 . TRBV30 CALIPVGQKYGYTF
14 . TRBV27 CASSSRTANEKLFF
15 . TRBV28 CASVEGQGAGYGYTF
13 . TRBV30 CAWSLAVDQPQHF
13 . TRBV11-2 CASSPGTFTEAFF
17 . TRBV9 CASSALVGRGGADTQYF
14 . TRBV27 CASSLTDRDEKLFF
15 . TRBV5-6 CASSLRTGNMETQYF
14 . TRBV27 CASSPGTGGYEQYF
15 . TRBV7-9 CSSSSRGQTQETQYF
15 . TRBV5-1 CASNTEPGRYYGYTF
16 . TRBV19 CASRSYGQGRDQPQHF
15 . TRBV5-1 CASSITGGSYNEQFF
15 . TRBV4-3 CASSRSRGGGTEAFF
15 . TRBV6-5 CASSYSRGTNQPQHF
15 . TRBV30 CAWSVTAGSNYGYTF
17 . TRBV5-1 CASSLAHGNRGPHEQFF
17 . TRBV6-1 CASSEASGGAGTDTQYF
15 . TRBV29-1 CSVEESADSYNGQFF
11 . TRBV30 CAWSGQVEQFF
14 few TRBV6-1 CASERGGSTDTQYF
14 . TRBV5-6 CASSLSGGAPGYTF
15 . TRBV29-1 CSVVPGVKSYNEQFF
16 . TRBV19 CASSITQGASTNIQYF
17 . TRBV4-1 CASSQRDRGRPADTQYF
16 . TRBV2 CASSTDRTSTNYGYTF
12 . TRBV5-4 CASSPGSGTQYF
13 . TRBV9 CASNGGGNTEAFF
15 . TRBV7-9 CASSLARTGLYEQYF